A selection of T cell receptor beta chains follows, all from one sample in a study of cytomegalovirus exposure and HLA in healthy donors. Generated by immunoSEQ multiplex PCR, the TCRdb table keeps only in-frame clones and is missing some. In the table there are about 76,000 clones, about 93% of which are singletons. The sample consisted of PBMCs. The receptors here all came from a woman in her late teens or twenties in good health and CMV-seropositive. Both conserved end residues are part of each CDR3. The D gene is left open where the match is weak. Clone size is given for some rows only: seen once, a few or many times, or a class if the clone is expanded.

cdr3_length clone_size d_call j_call v_call cdr3_nt cdr3_aa
16 . TRBD1 TRBJ1-1 TRBV6-6 TGTGCCAGCAGTAAATTGGGACAGATAGACTACACTGAAGCTTTCTTT CASSKLGQIDYTEAFF
17 . TRBD2 TRBJ2-1 TRBV5-1 TGCGCCAGCAGCTTGCTTAGCGGGGGGCCGTCCTACAATGAGCAGTTCTTC CASSLLSGGPSYNEQFF
12 . . TRBJ2-3 TRBV5-1 TGCGCCAGCAGCCATGCGACAGATACGCAGTATTTT CASSHATDTQYF
13 . TRBD1 TRBJ1-1 TRBV2 TGTGCCAGCAGAGCGGACAGGTCGGGTGATGCTTTCTTT CASRADRSGDAFF
13 few . TRBJ2-1 TRBV5-1 TGCGCCAGCAGCTTGGAGGGGAACAATGAGCAGTTCTTC CASSLEGNNEQFF
13 . TRBD1 TRBJ2-7 TRBV7-2 TGTGCCAGCAGCGGCCAGGGGGACTACGAGCAGTACTTC CASSGQGDYEQYF
13 . TRBD1 TRBJ2-4 TRBV2 TGTGCCAGCAGTGAAGAGGGACAGGGCGCAGAATACTTC CASSEEGQGAEYF
16 . . TRBJ2-2 TRBV19 TGTGCCAGTAGTGCCCTGACAGGAGTGAACACCGGGGAGCTGTTTTTT CASSALTGVNTGELFF
14 . TRBD1 TRBJ1-2 TRBV5-1 TGCGCCAGCAGCTTGGCGGGACAGGCGCTTGGCTACACCTTC CASSLAGQALGYTF
15 . TRBD2 TRBJ2-7 TRBV4-3 TGCGCCAGCAGCCAAGCAGCTAGCGGATCCTACGAGCAGTACTTC CASSQAASGSYEQYF
16 . . TRBJ1-3 TRBV11-3 TGTGCCAGCAGCTTAGGACGGGTTAGTTCTGGAAACACCATATATTTT CASSLGRVSSGNTIYF
14 . . TRBJ2-2 TRBV10-1 TGCGCCAGCAGCCGGGAGAGATATAGCGGGGAGCTGTTTTTT CASSRERYSGELFF
12 . . TRBJ2-5 TRBV30 TGTGCCTTTTCCACAACGCAAGAGACCCAGTACTTC CAFSTTQETQYF